This T cell receptor (beta chain) was identified in a study of monozygotic twins with cystic fibrosis. Here immunoSEQ multiplex PCR was the method, and the copy in TCRdb shows in-frame clones only, minus some. The sample consists of 30,000 to 35,000 clones, just over 65% of them appearing once. There are a few counts of this clone. V was shortened by 7 bases and J by 4 bases, with 13 bases between the two germline ends. Germline CDR1 reads LNHDA; CDR2 reads SQIVND (reference sequence). The CDR3 runs to 13 residues. This chain joins TRBV19 and TRBJ2-5; TRBD1 is a possible D gene (5 bases). The sample taken for sequencing was blood. This sequence originates from a girl aged 5 to 17 with cystic fibrosis. DNA for the CDR3: TGTGCCAGTATGGCCAGGGTTGGAGAGACCCAGTACTTC. Its protein product is CASMARVGETQYF.